This T cell receptor beta chain was captured by sequencing in a study of PD-L1 blockade in urothelial cancer. Whole-study context: Each participant's history included 0 to 3 prior chemotherapy regimens.

The germline CDR1 and CDR2 sequences are MNHNS and SASEGT. The trim removed 3 bases at V and 5 bases at J, leaving 10 bases unmatched. CDR3 size: 16 residues. Synthetically made TCR analog templates were put into each PCR as spikes. The table came from immunoSEQ multiplex PCR; TCRdb's copy has only in-frame clones and leaves some out. Of approximately 79,000 clones in the sample, 70% to 90% were seen once. Stated time point: pretreatment peripheral blood. Every patient provided from 1 to 8 samples, collected pretreatment and on-treatment. The rearrangement links TRBV6-1 to TRBJ1-3; 7 bases map to TRBD1. Sequencing was performed on PBMCs, taken around atezolizumab (anti-PD-L1) treatment. The clonotype was recovered from a man aged 35-49 years with urothelial cancer. CDR3 in DNA: TGTGCCAGCAGTGATTACCCCGCAGGGGGAAGAAACACCATATATTTT. Protein: CASSDYPAGGRNTIYF.